The entry that follows covers one TCR beta chain sequence. This clonotype was observed many times. Its antigen is unknown. No quality values exist for individual bases; no much larger clone is one base distant. These data originate in a study of T-cell reconstitution after alpha-beta-depleted transplantation in children (dated by TCRdb to between 2015 and 2016). Concerning the study at large: The study quantitatively tracked T-cell immune reconstitution after TCRalphabeta/CD19-depleted allogeneic hematopoietic cell transplantation in children using TCR repertoire profiling.

The library was built by means of PCR. TCRdb records Illumina HiSeq 2500 as the sequencer. TCR libraries were prepared with molecular barcoding, using unique molecular identifiers to normalize TCRbeta repertoire quantification. TCRdb trimmed public reads at Q25 via fastp, called clones via MiXCR and kept in-frame beta chains. Rows are unified per CDR3 protein, each entry keeping the most common DNA and genes. The sample records fewer than 95,000 distinct CDR3 sequences, over 9% of which are singletons. Over 11% of the sample lies in the top ten. V drops 4 bases and J drops 6 bases, leaving 7 bases in between. The germline V gene supplies CDR1 ENHRY and CDR2 SYGVKD. From the cysteine through the phenylalanine, the CDR3 covers 13 amino acids. Only CDR3 DNA is held: 39 bases, read in frame from base 1.

The TCR comes from a human donor who donated a stem cell graft to a child with inherited bone marrow failure. Here the chain combines TRBV10-3 and TRBJ1-6; there is no confident call for the D gene. Here the sequenced sample was PBMCs from the stem cell graft donor, taken from the stem cell graft. The CDR3 protein is CAISVGLNSPLHF. The DNA sequence is given as TGTGCCATCAGTGTCGGGCTTAATTCACCCCTCCACTTT.